This entry features one TCR beta chain sequence. Antigen: not known. The donors were in the approximately 120-subject validation cohort; that cohort was separate from the roughly 660-subject first cohort. The germline V gene encodes CDR1 MNHEY and CDR2 SMNVEV (reference sequence). Trimming cost V 6 bases and J 4 bases; bases outside gene matches: 11. The CDR3 loop spans 15 amino acids. The source of the sample is a study of cytomegalovirus exposure and HLA in healthy donors. Looking at the study overall: The same platform was used for the 110 or so validation repertoires as for the approximately 630 first-cohort repertoires, as reported in a later analysis. General observations from the study: The investigators catalogued under 200 TCR beta chains as cytomegalovirus-associated.

Libraries were prepared by immunoSEQ multiplex PCR; TCRdb keeps only in-frame clonotypes and omits some of them. The sample lists 130,000 to 150,000 clones, about 91% occurring once. This TCR was sampled from a woman aged 18-35 years in good health and CMV-seropositive. The genes are TRBV27 and TRBJ1-1; 7 bases map to TRBD1. The sequencing sample was made of PBMCs. CDR3 sequence (DNA): TGTGCCAGCAGACGCGACCCCACAGGGGCCACTGAAGCTTTCTTT. Its protein product is CASRRDPTGATEAFF.